The subject of this entry is one T cell receptor (beta chain). Its antigen is currently unknown. The data stem from a study of PD-1 blockade in classical Hodgkin lymphoma. General study results and limits: Patients with a complete response exhibited baseline diversity comparable to newly diagnosed patients.

Data came from immunoSEQ multiplex PCR; TCRdb stores just in-frame clones and leaves some out. In the table there are 45,000 or so clones, around 70% of which are singletons. Every patient experienced relapse after autologous stem cell transplantation, and brentuximab vedotin exposure varied. Trimming cost V 7 bases and J 6 bases, with 17 bases left between them. The CDR3 extends over 14 amino acids. Germline assignment: CDR1 SGDLS and CDR2 YYNGEE. This chain links TRBV9 with TRBJ2-1, with a possible D match to TRBD1 (5 bases). The receptor comes from a human donor with classical Hodgkin lymphoma. Source: peripheral blood mononuclear cells (PBMCs), taken at baseline. CDR3 region: CASSRPDSLNEQFF. For the CDR3, the DNA is TGTGCCAGCTCCCGACCCGACAGTCTCAATGAGCAGTTCTTC.